The 22 T cell receptor beta chains given below trace back to one sample, sequenced in a study of shared clonotypes between healthy human individuals. CD45RO-negative cells were positively selected for CCR7, leaving out terminally differentiated effector memory CD45RA+ cells. Sequencing was performed with immunoSEQ multiplex PCR; in TCRdb, only in-frame clones are kept and a portion is missing. The sample holds a few million clones, around 93% seen once. Sequenced input: naive CD8+ T cells from PBMCs. The receptors stem from a man aged 18 to 30 in good health. Some clones in this sample may be carry-over from other donors' samples.

J is TRBJ2-7 and V is TRBV19, with TRBD2 as a possible D gene (5 bases). The CDR3 is made up of 15 amino acids. Germline-derived CDR1 and CDR2 are LNHDA and SQIVND (reference sequence). Trimming removed 6 bases from V and 2 bases from J, with 17 bases in between. The CDR3 nucleotides are TGTGCCAGTAGCCACCCGGCGGGCCGGGCCTACGAGCAGTACTTC. Translated: CASSHPAGRAYEQYF.

J is TRBJ2-7 and V is TRBV7-9; D is perhaps TRBD1 or TRBD2 (5 bases each). CDR3 length equals 15 residues. The germline V gene has CDR1 SEHNR and CDR2 FQNEAQ (reference sequence). V lost 4 bases and J 4 bases, leaving 17 bases between the germline ends. CDR3 bases: TGTGCCAGCAGCTCCTCCTCCGGGACCCCTTACGAGCAGTACTTC. Translated, it gives CASSSSSGTPYEQYF.

The chain links TRBV5-1 to TRBJ2-7; 7 positions match TRBD1. The CDR3 contains 14 residues. Per germline, CDR1 SGHRS and CDR2 YFSETQ. V lost 4 bases to trimming and J lost 5 bases; unmatched junction nucleotides: 9. CDR3 sequence: CASSDREHPNEQYF. The CDR3 DNA is TGCGCCAGCAGCGACAGGGAGCACCCCAACGAGCAGTACTTC. Looking up the rest from reference TRBV5-1 and TRBJ2-7 gives the full variable domain: KAGVTQTPRYLIKTRGQQVTLSCSPISGHRSVSWYQQTPGQGLQFLFEYFSETQRNKGNFPGRFSGRQFSNSRSEMNVSTLELGDSALYLCASSDREHPNEQYFGPGTRLTVT.

This clone has a single count. The V gene is TRBV9, the J gene TRBJ1-1; D possibly corresponds to TRBD1 (6 bases). Trimming left V 4 bases short and J 4 bases short, with 20 bases between. The CDR3 totals 16 residues. Germline CDR1 SGDLS, CDR2 YYNGEE. The CDR3 DNA is TGTGCCAGCAGCCCAAGGGGGGAAGGGAGGTTCACTGAAGCTTTCTTT. Protein product: CASSPRGEGRFTEAFF.

In DNA, the CDR3 is TGCGCCAGCAGCCAGGGGCTAGCGGGAGCCTCCTACGAGCAGTACTTC. Amino acids: CASSQGLAGASYEQYF. The V call is TRBV5-1, the J call TRBJ2-7; 10 bases map to TRBD2. The length of the CDR3 is 16 residues. J lost 0 bases, V lost 4 bases, and 7 bases had no gene match. Germline values: CDR1 SGHRS, CDR2 YFSETQ.

This rearrangement joins TRBV7-2 to TRBJ2-1; 7 bases match TRBD2. The J segment lost 6 bases and the V segment lost 10 bases, leaving 15 bases of the junction unmatched. In germline, CDR1 is SGHTA, CDR2 FQGNSA. The CDR3 has 15 residues. The CDR3 DNA reads TGTGCCAAGTGGGGAGGGGACTCCCCTGGCAATGAGCAGTTCTTC. The encoded protein is CAKWGGDSPGNEQFF.

This rearrangement joins TRBV7-9 to TRBJ1-1, with a possible D match to TRBD1 (5 bases). The V and J ends lost 0 bases and 5 bases respectively, with 10 bases between them. The germline CDR1 and CDR2 sequences are SEHNR and FQNEAQ (reference sequence). The CDR3 spans 14 residues. The CDR3 DNA reads as TGTGCCAGCAGCTTAGCGCAGGGTTGGACTGAAGCTTTCTTT. Amino acid sequence: CASSLAQGWTEAFF.

The chain couples TRBV9 to TRBJ2-2; D is perhaps TRBD1 (8 bases). V was trimmed by 0 bases and J by 7 bases, leaving 13 bases between them. Germline V CDR1 and CDR2: SGDLS, YYNGEE. The CDR3 spans 15 residues. The CDR3 sequence: CASSVEDREGGELFF. The CDR3 coding sequence is TGTGCCAGCAGCGTAGAGGACAGGGAGGGCGGGGAGCTGTTTTTT.

This chain joins TRBV10-2 and TRBJ2-7; a possible D gene is TRBD1 (6 bases). Germline V gene lookup returns CDR1 WSHSY and CDR2 SAAADI. There are 15 residues in the CDR3. The V gene lost 2 bases and the J gene lost 3 bases, with 14 bases spanning the gap. CDR3 coding DNA: TGCGCCAGCAGTGAGGGTGGTGGGGGCCTCTACGAGCAGTACTTC. Translated: CASSEGGGGLYEQYF.

The chain links TRBV7-9 to TRBJ1-2; maybe TRBD1 (5 bases). The length of the CDR3 is 16 residues. V lost 1 base, J lost 7 bases, and 19 bases lay in between. CDR1 and CDR2 (germline): SEHNR, FQNEAQ (reference sequence). CDR3 loop: CASSLGGSGTVVGYTF. The CDR3, as DNA: TGTGCCAGCAGCTTAGGGGGGTCCGGGACTGTCGTTGGCTACACCTTC.

J is TRBJ1-2 and V is TRBV6-1; the D is unclear. The ends were cut back, 6 bases at V and 4 bases at J, with 12 bases in the middle. The germline gives CDR1 MNHNS, CDR2 SASEGT. The length of the CDR3 is 13 residues. For the CDR3, the DNA is TGTGCCAGCAGCGAGGTCAACAGCTATGGCTACACCTTC. Translating gives CASSEVNSYGYTF.

The chain couples TRBV29-1 to TRBJ2-5, with D maybe TRBD1 (6 bases). This CDR3 is 14 amino acids long. CDR1 and CDR2 from the germline V gene are SQVTM and ANQGSEA. The V end was cut by 3 bases, the J end by 0 bases, with 11 bases between. CDR3 DNA sequence: TGCAGCGTTGATATCACAGGGTACCAAGAGACCCAGTACTTC. As protein: CSVDITGYQETQYF.

V is TRBV6-1 and J is TRBJ1-2; D is perhaps TRBD1 (5 bases). Trimming left V 3 bases short and J 8 bases short, with 13 bases between. Germline V CDR1 and CDR2: MNHNS, SASEGT. The CDR3 runs to 13 residues. CDR3: CASSDWTLGGYTF. CDR3 nucleotide sequence: TGTGCCAGCAGTGATTGGACACTTGGGGGCTACACCTTC.

The chain joins TRBV4-3 to TRBJ1-2, with TRBD1 identical over 8 bases. Trimming took 0 bases from V and 0 from J; bases not matched to a gene: 6. This CDR3 region has 17 residues. The germline V gene encodes CDR1 LGHNA and CDR2 YSLEER. The CDR3 coding sequence is TGCGCCAGCAGCCAAGATAGATACAGGGGGTCTAACTATGGCTACACCTTC. This sequence encodes CASSQDRYRGSNYGYTF.

As DNA, the CDR3 is TGTGCCAGTAGTAGTGCCTATGGCTACACCTTC. Residues: CASSSAYGYTF. This rearrangement joins TRBV19 to TRBJ1-2; D call uncertain. Trimming pared 4 bases from V and 4 bases from J, leaving 4 bases between. The CDR3 consists of 11 residues. Germline CDR1 and CDR2: LNHDA and SQIVND (reference sequence).

This clone was picked up one time. The J gene is TRBJ1-3, the V gene TRBV5-5, with D maybe TRBD1 (5 bases). V was cut by 1 base and J by 0 bases, with 14 bases left in between. The CDR3 has 17 residues. Germline CDR1 SGHKS, CDR2 YYEKEE (reference sequence). The CDR3 sequence: CASSLSAGKLSGNTIYF. For the CDR3, the DNA is TGTGCCAGCAGCTTGTCGGCAGGGAAACTCTCTGGAAACACCATATATTTT.

The rearrangement uses TRBV7-8 and TRBJ2-2; a possible D gene is TRBD2 (6 bases). This CDR3 is 18 amino acids long. Germline V gene data show CDR1 as SGHVS and CDR2 as FQNEAQ. V lost 3 bases and J 5 bases, leaving 22 bases between the germline ends. DNA for the CDR3: TGTGCCAGCAGCTTGGGACCCATCACGGGAGTGGGGACCGGGGAGCTGTTTTTT. Its translation is CASSLGPITGVGTGELFF.

In nucleotides, the CDR3 is TGTGCCAGCAGCCCCCGCCCGGGAGTGGGTGACACTGAAGCTTTCTTT. Residues: CASSPRPGVGDTEAFF. This rearrangement joins TRBV7-6 to TRBJ1-1; no definite D call. This CDR3 region has 16 residues. V shed 5 bases and J shed 3 bases, with 19 bases lying between them. CDR1 SGHVS and CDR2 FNYEAQ come from the germline V gene.

This chain connects TRBV7-8 to TRBJ1-1; a weak D match, TRBD1 (6 bases). V was clipped by 0 bases and J by 0 bases, with 26 bases between them. The CDR3 loop spans 21 amino acids. Germline V gene data show CDR1 as SGHVS and CDR2 as FQNEAQ. The CDR3 nucleotides are TGTGCCAGCAGCTTAGCGGGGGCGTTTAGCGACAGACAGAAGATGAACACTGAAGCTTTCTTT. Protein product: CASSLAGAFSDRQKMNTEAFF.

This clone showed up just once. This chain joins TRBV6-5 and TRBJ2-7, with 8 bases that match TRBD1. J lost 5 bases, V lost 0 bases, and 3 bases had no gene match. Germline V lookup: CDR1 MNHEY, CDR2 SVGAGI. This CDR3 is 14 amino acids long. The DNA of the CDR3 is TGTGCCAGCAGTTACTCTCAGGGGGCCCACGAGCAGTACTTC. It encodes CASSYSQGAHEQYF.

Comments on this clone: Other nucleotide sequences from this sample produce the same CDR3. V and J are TRBV6-5 and TRBJ1-2; a possible D gene is TRBD1 (5 bases). The CDR3 length is 15 residues. The V and J ends lost 0 bases and 2 bases respectively, with 10 bases between them. CDR1 is MNHEY, CDR2 SVGAGI, per germline. CDR3 residues: CASSYSAGPNYGYTF. The CDR3 DNA sequence: TGTGCCAGCAGTTACTCGGCAGGGCCGAACTATGGCTACACCTTC.

The rearrangement joins TRBV7-9 to TRBJ1-5, with 7 positions matching TRBD1. Unmatched junction bases numbered 4, after V lost 5 bases and J lost 0 bases. The CDR3 covers 15 residues. Germline CDR1 is SEHNR and CDR2 is FQNEAQ (reference sequence). The CDR3, as DNA: TGTGCCAGCAGCCAGGGACAGTATAGCAATCAGCCCCAGCATTTT. Translated: CASSQGQYSNQPQHF.